This passage covers 12 T cell receptor beta chains from one sample sequenced in a study of blood T cell repertoires in COVID-19. Data came from immunoSEQ multiplex PCR; TCRdb stores just in-frame clones and leaves some out. The data contain about 130,000 clones, 70% to 90% of them singletons. Source material: peripheral blood. The receptors come from a human donor in a cohort sampled during active COVID-19.

The J gene is TRBJ2-5, the V gene TRBV7-2; TRBD2 matches at 14 bases. This CDR3 comprises 16 residues. The V gene end was trimmed by 6 bases and the J gene end by 5 bases; junction bases not matched to a gene: 8. Per germline, CDR1 SGHTA and CDR2 FQGNSA. The CDR3 loop reads CASSWTSGGPGETQYF. CDR3 bases: TGTGCCAGCAGTTGGACTAGCGGGGGGCCCGGGGAGACCCAGTACTTC.

The rearrangement joins TRBV7-3 to TRBJ2-3; weak D call: TRBD2 (7 bases). This CDR3 spans 16 amino acids. Deletions cut 5 bases from V and 5 bases from J, with 20 bases between. Germline V gene sequence: CDR1 SGHTA, CDR2 FQGTGA. As DNA, the CDR3 is TGTGCCAGCAGCCATCTCGGGGGGCGCATGGGAGATACGCAGTATTTT. As protein: CASSHLGGRMGDTQYF. Filled out from reference TRBV7-3 and TRBJ2-3, the complete variable domain reads GAGVSQTPSNKVTEKGKYVELRCDPISGHTALYWYRQSLGQGPEFLIYFQGTGAADDSGLPNDRFFAVRPEGSVSTLKIQRTERGDSAVYLCASSHLGGRMGDTQYFGPGTRLTVL.

J is TRBJ1-2 and V is TRBV5-1; TRBD1 matches 7 bases. V lost 4 bases to trimming and J lost 3 bases; unmatched junction nucleotides: 6. CDR1 is SGHRS, CDR2 YFSETQ, per germline. The CDR3 totals 14 residues. The CDR3 here is CASSVTGFDYGYTF. The CDR3 DNA is TGCGCCAGCAGCGTGACAGGGTTTGACTATGGCTACACCTTC. The whole variable domain, filled in from reference TRBV5-1 and TRBJ1-2, reads KAGVTQTPRYLIKTRGQQVTLSCSPISGHRSVSWYQQTPGQGLQFLFEYFSETQRNKGNFPGRFSGRQFSNSRSEMNVSTLELGDSALYLCASSVTGFDYGYTFGSGTRLTVV.

The chain has TRBV5-1 and TRBJ1-5, with D possibly TRBD1 on 6 matching bases. There are 14 residues in the CDR3. Trimming shortened V by 4 bases and J by 3 bases, and 11 bases separated the two germline ends. Per germline, CDR1 SGHRS and CDR2 YFSETQ. The CDR3 reads CASSLGGYNQPQHF. Written as DNA, the CDR3 is TGCGCCAGCAGCCTGGGGGGCTACAATCAGCCCCAGCATTTT. The entire variable domain, with the rest obtained from reference TRBV5-1 and TRBJ1-5, is as follows: KAGVTQTPRYLIKTRGQQVTLSCSPISGHRSVSWYQQTPGQGLQFLFEYFSETQRNKGNFPGRFSGRQFSNSRSEMNVSTLELGDSALYLCASSLGGYNQPQHFGDGTRLSIL.

This clone was recorded at least ten times. J is TRBJ1-5 and V is TRBV4-1, with a possible D match to TRBD1 (5 bases). Germline CDR1 and CDR2: MGHRA and YSYEKL. Trimming removed 0 bases at V and 5 bases at J, with 14 bases between. The CDR3 is made up of 16 amino acids. The CDR3 loop is CASSQEWGSWDQPQHF. Written as DNA, the CDR3 is TGCGCCAGCAGCCAAGAATGGGGCAGTTGGGATCAGCCCCAGCATTTT.

The count of this clone is one. The chain links TRBV7-2 to TRBJ2-1; D is possibly TRBD2 (6 bases). Germline assignment: CDR1 SGHTA and CDR2 FQGNSA. The V end lost 6 bases, the J end lost 7 bases, and 19 bases lay between the germline ends. There are 15 residues in the CDR3. The CDR3 sequence is CASSPTRGGRNEQFF. The CDR3 nucleotides are TGTGCCAGCAGTCCCACGCGGGGCGGTAGGAATGAGCAGTTCTTC.

This rearrangement joins TRBV19 to TRBJ1-2; the D gene is possibly TRBD1 (5 bases). CDR1 and CDR2 (germline): LNHDA, SQIVND (reference sequence). This CDR3 is 13 amino acids long. Trimming left V 4 bases short and J 4 bases short, with 10 bases between. Written as DNA, the CDR3 is TGTGCCAGTAGTACGGGGGGGACCTATGGCTACACCTTC. Translation gives CASSTGGTYGYTF.

As regards this clone: Other DNA sequences in the sample encode the same CDR3. V usage is TRBV11-3 and J usage is TRBJ2-7; D is possibly TRBD2 (6 bases). The V gene lost 0 bases and the J gene lost 4 bases, with 7 bases spanning the gap. The CDR3 is 13 amino acids. Germline V CDR1 and CDR2: SGHNT, YENEEA. The CDR3 nucleotides read TGTGCCAGCAGCTTAGAAGGAGGGTACGAGCAGTACTTC. This encodes CASSLEGGYEQYF.

The chain links TRBV9 to TRBJ2-3, with 7 bases aligning to TRBD2. The CDR3 spans 15 residues. J gave up 4 bases and V 4 bases, and 9 bases lay outside the gene matches. Germline V lookup: CDR1 SGDLS, CDR2 YYNGEE. The CDR3 bases are TGTGCCAGCAGCTTCGCGTGGGGGGGAGCAGATACGCAGTATTTT. Translated: CASSFAWGGADTQYF.

CDR3 nucleotides: TGTGCCAGCAGCCTCACAGGGGGCGCGGATGGCTACACCTTC. This sequence encodes CASSLTGGADGYTF. This sequence joins TRBV11-2 and TRBJ1-2; 9 nucleotides agree with TRBD1. Germline lookup yields CDR1 SGHAT and CDR2 FQNNGV. The CDR3 covers 14 residues. V was pared by 5 bases and J by 6 bases, with 7 bases of the junction left unmatched.

The chain is built from TRBV3-1 (or the pseudogene TRBV3-2) and TRBJ2-7, with 7 bases that match TRBD1. Trimming took 6 bases from V and 1 from J; bases not matched to a gene: 9. The germline gives CDR1 LGHDT, CDR2 YNNKEL (reference sequence). CDR3 length equals 15 residues. The CDR3 region has the DNA TGTGCCAGCAGTCCGACCGGGACAGTATCCTACGAGCAGTACTTC. Its translation is CASSPTGTVSYEQYF.

The sample holds a few counts of this clone. This chain links TRBV6-1 with TRBJ2-6; TRBD1 matches at 7 bases. The CDR3 covers 16 residues. Germline CDR1 is MNHNS and CDR2 is SASEGT. The junction had 3 bases not matched to a gene; V was cut back by 2 bases and J by 2 bases. The CDR3 bases are TGTGCCAGCAGTGAATATACAGGGGCTGGGGCCAACGTCCTGACTTTC. Translation gives CASSEYTGAGANVLTF.